The 5 T cell receptor beta chains below come from one sample, sequenced in a study of shared clonotypes between healthy human individuals. Only in-frame clones appear in the TCRdb table, and some are missing; sequencing was by immunoSEQ multiplex PCR. The data contain roughly 1,500,000 clones, nearly 99% of them singletons. Input material: naive CD4+ T cells sorted from blood. Subset indicated: CD45RA+ positively selected. Receptors were obtained from a man between 25 and 39 years old in good health.

The CDR3 DNA reads TGTGCCAGTAGTGAGCTCCGGACAGGATACACAGATACGCAGTATTTT. This translates into CASSELRTGYTDTQYF. This chain connects TRBV19 to TRBJ2-3; 7 bases match TRBD1. Germline CDR1 and CDR2: LNHDA and SQIVND (reference sequence). Germline trimming cut 5 bases from V and 2 bases from J; bases unmatched to any gene: 10. This CDR3 has 16 residues. Using reference TRBV19 and TRBJ2-3 for the parts outside the CDR3, the full variable domain is DGGITQSPKYLFRKEGQNVTLSCEQNLNHDAMYWYRQDPGQGLRLIYYSQIVNDFQKGDIAEGYSVSREKKESFPLTVTSAQKNPTAFYLCASSELRTGYTDTQYFGPGTRLTVL.

The V gene is TRBV6-1, the J gene TRBJ1-2, with D tentatively TRBD1 (5 bases). Germline V gene sequence: CDR1 MNHNS, CDR2 SASEGT. Trimming removed 4 bases at V and 7 bases at J, with 13 bases between. This CDR3 has 13 residues. CDR3 region: CASSGDGQGGYTF. In DNA, the CDR3 is TGTGCCAGCAGTGGGGACGGGCAGGGTGGCTACACCTTC.

This chain connects TRBV18 to TRBJ2-5, with 8 positions matching TRBD1. This CDR3 comprises 14 residues. V trimming: 5 bases; J trimming: 5 bases; junction bases outside the gene matches: 7. Germline V gene sequence: CDR1 KGHSH, CDR2 LQKENI. CDR3 in amino acids: CASSTDGQGETQYF. CDR3 DNA sequence: TGTGCCAGCTCAACGGACGGACAGGGTGAGACCCAGTACTTC.

The chain combines TRBV30 with TRBJ2-7, with TRBD2 identical over 10 bases. Germline trimming cut 1 base from V and 3 bases from J; bases unmatched to any gene: 9. This CDR3 has 16 amino acids. CDR1 and CDR2 from the germline V gene are GTSNPN and SVGIG (reference sequence). This CDR3 reads CAWSGGASGSGYEQYF. The CDR3 nucleotides read TGTGCCTGGAGTGGGGGGGCTAGCGGGAGCGGCTACGAGCAGTACTTC. Supplemented by reference TRBV30 and TRBJ2-7, the full variable domain reads SQTIHQWPATLVQPVGSPLSLECTVEGTSNPNLYWYRQAAGRGLQLLFYSVGIGQISSEVPQNLSASRPQDRQFILSSKKLLLSDSGFYLCAWSGGASGSGYEQYFGPGTRLTVT.

V and J are TRBV11-2 and TRBJ2-7; no reliable D call. Trimming took 2 bases from V and 2 from J, leaving 7 bases between them. Germline loops: CDR1 SGHAT, CDR2 FQNNGV. The CDR3 is made up of 13 amino acids. In DNA form, the CDR3 reads TGTGCCAGCAGCTTAATCCGTCCCTACGAGCAGTACTTC. Its translation: CASSLIRPYEQYF.